The clone carrying this T cell receptor beta chain showed up just once. This may stem from a read error, because a much larger clone lies one nucleotide away. This specimen comes from a study of human T cells and chemical hapten exposure. Regarding time point: pre-sensitization, week 0. Treatment of the sample: therapeutic diphenylcyclopropenone sensitization with weekly scalp DPC. From the RACE reads, TCRdb called clonotypes with MiXCR, one entry per CDR3 protein. The table lists roughly 80,000 distinct CDR3 sequences, 14% of them singletons. The CDR3 is 16 amino acids. Per germline, CDR1 SGHTA and CDR2 FQGNSA. Germline trimming cut 0 bases from V and 2 bases from J; bases unmatched to any gene: 7.

The source of this sequence is a woman between 50 and 59 years old with alopecia areata. Some clones in this sample may be carry-over from other donors' samples. V usage is TRBV7-2 and J usage is TRBJ2-7, with TRBD1 matching 7 bases. This specimen consisted of whole blood, obtained in connection with sensitization to the hapten diphenylcyclopropenone (DPC). The chain's CDR3 is CASSLAKGATAYEQYF. The CDR3 coding sequence is TGTGCCAGCAGCTTAGCAAAGGGGGCGACCGCCTACGAGCAGTACTTC.